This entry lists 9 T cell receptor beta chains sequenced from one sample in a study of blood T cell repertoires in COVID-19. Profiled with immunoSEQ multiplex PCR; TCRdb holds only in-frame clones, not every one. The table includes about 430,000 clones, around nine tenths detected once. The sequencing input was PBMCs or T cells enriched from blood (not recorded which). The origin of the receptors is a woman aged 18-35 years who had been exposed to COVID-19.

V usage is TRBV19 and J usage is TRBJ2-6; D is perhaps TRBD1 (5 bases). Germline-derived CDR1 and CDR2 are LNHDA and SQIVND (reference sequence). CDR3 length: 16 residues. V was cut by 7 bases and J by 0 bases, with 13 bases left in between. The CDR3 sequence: CASTQGSASGANVLTF. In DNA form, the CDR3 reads TGTGCCAGTACCCAGGGAAGTGCCTCTGGGGCCAACGTCCTGACTTTC.

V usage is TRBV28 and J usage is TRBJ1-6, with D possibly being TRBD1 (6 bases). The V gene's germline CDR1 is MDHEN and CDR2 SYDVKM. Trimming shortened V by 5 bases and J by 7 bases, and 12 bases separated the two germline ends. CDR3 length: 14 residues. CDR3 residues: CASSKTGLNSPLHF. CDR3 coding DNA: TGTGCCAGCAGTAAGACAGGCCTGAATTCACCCCTCCACTTT.

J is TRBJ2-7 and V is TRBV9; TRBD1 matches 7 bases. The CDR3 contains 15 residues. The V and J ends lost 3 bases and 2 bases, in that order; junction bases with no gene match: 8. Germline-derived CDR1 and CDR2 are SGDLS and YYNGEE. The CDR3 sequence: CASSETGTDTYEQYF. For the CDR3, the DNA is TGTGCCAGCAGCGAAACCGGGACAGACACCTACGAGCAGTACTTC.

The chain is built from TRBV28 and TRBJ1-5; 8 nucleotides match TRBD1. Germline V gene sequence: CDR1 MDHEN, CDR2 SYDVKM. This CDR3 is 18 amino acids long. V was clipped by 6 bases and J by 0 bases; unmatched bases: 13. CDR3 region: CASRYLGQGGYSNQPQHF. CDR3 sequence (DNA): TGTGCCAGCAGATACCTAGGACAGGGAGGTTATAGCAATCAGCCCCAGCATTTT.

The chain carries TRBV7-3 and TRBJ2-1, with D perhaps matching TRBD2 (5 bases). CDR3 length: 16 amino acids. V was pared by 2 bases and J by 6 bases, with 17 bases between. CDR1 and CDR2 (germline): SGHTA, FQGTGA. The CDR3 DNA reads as TGTGCCAGCAGCTTAGGAGGATCGTCTCGGGCCAATGAGCAGTTCTTC. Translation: CASSLGGSSRANEQFF.

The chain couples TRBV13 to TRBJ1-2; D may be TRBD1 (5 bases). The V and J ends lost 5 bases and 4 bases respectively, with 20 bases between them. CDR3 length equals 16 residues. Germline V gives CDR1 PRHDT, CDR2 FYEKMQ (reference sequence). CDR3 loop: CASSPRQSQSLYGYTF. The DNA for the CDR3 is TGTGCCAGCAGCCCCCGACAGTCTCAGAGCCTCTATGGCTACACCTTC.

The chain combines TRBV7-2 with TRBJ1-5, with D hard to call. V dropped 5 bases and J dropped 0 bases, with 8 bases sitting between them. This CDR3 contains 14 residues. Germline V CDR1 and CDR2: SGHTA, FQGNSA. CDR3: CASSPQYSNQPQHF. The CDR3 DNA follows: TGTGCCAGCAGCCCGCAGTATAGCAATCAGCCCCAGCATTTT.

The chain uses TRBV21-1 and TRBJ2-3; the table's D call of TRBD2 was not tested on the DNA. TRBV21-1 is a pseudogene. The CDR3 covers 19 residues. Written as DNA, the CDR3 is TGTGCCAGCAGCAAAGCCCCCCGGACTAGCGGGAGGGCCACAGATACGCAGTATTTT. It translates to CASSKAPRTSGRATDTQYF.

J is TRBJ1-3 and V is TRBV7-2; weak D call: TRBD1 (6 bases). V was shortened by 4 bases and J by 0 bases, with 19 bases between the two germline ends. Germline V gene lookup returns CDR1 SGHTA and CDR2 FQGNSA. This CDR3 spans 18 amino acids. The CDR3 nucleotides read TGTGCCAGCAGCTCTCAGAGATATGGGGGGGCCTCTGGAAACACCATATATTTT. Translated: CASSSQRYGGASGNTIYF.